The entry below describes one TCR beta chain. The table lists this clonotype with a few counts. Its cognate antigen has yet to be identified. Nothing much larger sits one base from this clone, and base qualities are not available. The germline V end is reduced by 0 bases and the J end by 5 bases; junction bases left unmatched: 4. The CDR3 starts with the cysteine, ends with the phenylalanine, and has 15 residues. The sequence is cut down to CDR3 DNA, 45 bases in frame from base 1. In the germline V gene (reference sequence), CDR1 corresponds to MNHEY and CDR2 to SMNVEV. Synthesis of TCR cDNA relied on 5'RACE template switching, a step that introduced a universal primer site along with unique molecular identifiers. Priming for cDNA synthesis came from both the TCR alpha and TCR beta constant segments. Libraries were amplified in two PCR steps, with sample barcodes and sequencing adapters added in the second step. Sequencing of the libraries was done on either Illumina HiSeq 2500 (2x100 bp) or NovaSeq (2x150 bp). Processing in the source paper ran as follows. Reads were demultiplexed and collapsed into UMI consensus sequences with MIGEC, and V(D)J alignment was performed with MiXCR. Clonotypes responding to the vaccine were identified with edgeR on replicate PBMC samples, with the criteria of FDR below 0.01 and a log2 fold change above 5 up to day 15. CD4 or CD8 identity was assigned to each bulk clonotype according to whether the clonotype was present at higher abundance in the sequenced CD4 repertoire or the sequenced CD8 repertoire. TCRdb reprocessed the public reads (quality trimming at Q25 with fastp, clone calling with MiXCR) and kept in-frame beta chains. Here each entry gathers all rows of one CDR3 protein and keeps the most common genes and DNA. The authors' filters were not applied to this entry. Present in this sample are some 670,000 distinct CDR3 sequences, about 12% of which were seen just once. 15% of the sample is taken by the ten largest.

This specimen comes from a study of T cells after yellow fever vaccination (dated by TCRdb to about 2019). Broadly, across the study: Libraries from fractions with low cell numbers were prepared with the SMART-Seq v4 Ultra Low Input RNA kit. Two healthy male donors, one aged 18 to 30 and one aged 30 to 40 years, were included in the cohort. Blood was collected at multiple timepoints before and after primary and secondary immunization, and bulk PBMC replicates and cell subsets were isolated. To follow T-cell clones before and after both primary and booster YFV17D yellow fever vaccination, bulk TCR alpha and beta repertoires underwent longitudinal sequencing.

Interpreted using the paper, the treatment or condition label stands for: live attenuated yellow fever vaccine strain. At each blood-draw timepoint, two biological replicates of bulk PBMCs were collected. A standard Ficoll-Paque protocol was used to isolate PBMCs from peripheral blood. TriZol was used to extract RNA from bulk PBMCs, from CD4 and CD8 fractions, and from dextramer-positive and dextramer-negative fractions. Summary of the overall study and its limitations: The study included only two donors, which limits how far the findings can be generalized. Compared with the primary T-cell response, the secondary T-cell response was faster but weaker, reaching its peak on day 5 rather than on day 15. After the booster, most clones that had expanded after primary vaccination were detected again (approximately 97% of CD4 and 88% of CD8), suggesting broad maintenance of memory. FACS-sorted repertoires could contain abundant contaminating clonotypes from the bulk population, so computational filtering was required. A small fraction of clonotypes appeared in both the CD4 and CD8 compartments, likely as a result of convergent recombination.

Material: PBMCs, obtained on the day of the yellow fever booster vaccination. This chain is built from TRBV27 and TRBJ2-7; 10 of the junction bases match TRBD1. This sequence originates from a man aged 30-40 years who received the YFV17D yellow fever vaccine. CDR3 loop: CASSLSDRGWDEQYF. The nucleotides read TGTGCCAGCAGTTTATCGGACAGGGGGTGGGACGAGCAGTACTTC.